This TCR beta chain stems from a study of tumor-infiltrating lymphocytes in primary liver carcinoma. Co-extracting RNA and DNA was done with about 18-33 mg of unsorted bulk tissue as input. With a constant-region primer, TCR beta cDNA was made from approximately 500 ng of total RNA. Libraries covering TCR beta were generated through three nested multiplex PCR rounds (using a slightly modified ARM-PCR). It was with TRBV1-TRBV30 forward primers and a C-beta reverse primer that the first two PCR rounds were run, at approximately 10 cycles each. One entry per CDR3 protein results from TCRdb running MiXCR on the multiplex PCR reads. The profile covers around 29,000 distinct CDR3 sequences, with 76% appearing a single time and 36% taken by the ten largest. The V and J ends lost 6 bases and 14 bases respectively, with 25 bases between them. The germline gives CDR1 SGHAT, CDR2 FQDESV (reference sequence). This CDR3 region has 14 residues.

The rearrangement joins TRBV11-1 to TRBJ2-5; weak D call: TRBD2 (5 bases). The specimen was liver tumor tissue from sampling region 5. Stated subset: tumor region T5, tumor centre. The clonotype comes from a man aged 35-49 years with primary liver carcinoma and hepatitis B virus infection. Here the CDR3 reads CASSGQVEVETLYF. The CDR3 DNA reads TGTGCCAGCAGTGGGCAGGTGGAGGTGGAGACCCTATACTTC.